Shown below are 10 T cell receptor beta chains from a single sample sequenced in a study of PD-1 blockade in classical Hodgkin lymphoma. Every single patient, without exception, relapsed after autologous stem cell transplantation, and brentuximab vedotin exposure varied. Libraries were prepared by immunoSEQ multiplex PCR; TCRdb keeps only in-frame clonotypes and omits some of them. The sample holds 40,000 to 65,000 clones; roughly 80% are singletons and the top ten take under 20%. This specimen was peripheral blood mononuclear cells (PBMCs), taken at baseline. The receptor source for this set is a human donor with classical Hodgkin lymphoma.

This chain uses TRBV4-3 with TRBJ1-5, with D hard to call. This CDR3 is 14 amino acids long. V was clipped by 1 base and J by 2 bases, with 6 bases between them. CDR1 and CDR2 from the germline V gene are LGHNA and YSLEER. The CDR3 spells CASSQGVGNQPQHF. The CDR3 DNA is TGCGCCAGCAGCCAAGGTGTGGGCAATCAGCCCCAGCATTTT.

In this sample, this clone turned up a few times. The rearrangement uses TRBV7-9 and TRBJ2-2; no firm D call. CDR1 and CDR2 (germline): SEHNR, FQNEAQ (reference sequence). V was trimmed by 4 bases and J by 4 bases, leaving 13 bases between them. The CDR3 has 15 amino acids. The CDR3 DNA sequence: TGTGCCAGCAGCTATCTGGGCACGGGCACCGGGGAGCTGTTTTTT. It specifies CASSYLGTGTGELFF.

The rearrangement links TRBV23-1 to TRBJ1-5; D unclear. TRBV23-1 is an open reading frame, and its role is uncertain. The CDR3 is 12 residues long. Trimming took off 1 base at V and 6 bases at J, with 4 bases between the two ends. The CDR3 region is CASSQWGQPQHF. The CDR3 DNA follows: TGCGCCAGCAGTCAATGGGGTCAGCCCCAGCATTTT.

The chain joins TRBV19 to TRBJ1-1; D remains unclear. The germline CDR1 and CDR2 sequences are LNHDA and SQIVND (reference sequence). The CDR3 consists of 13 residues. Deletions cut 3 bases from V and 3 bases from J, with 8 bases between. The CDR3 sequence: CASSILGDTEAFF. Written as DNA, the CDR3 is TGTGCCAGTAGTATCCTCGGAGACACTGAAGCTTTCTTT.

This chain joins TRBV4-1 and TRBJ2-5, with 15 positions matching TRBD2. After removal of 0 bases from V and 3 bases from J, the junction contained 8 bases not matched to a gene. CDR3 size: 19 residues. Germline V gene data show CDR1 as MGHRA and CDR2 as YSYEKL. CDR3 nucleotide sequence: TGCGCCAGCAGCCAAGACCGGGTCCGGACTAGCGGGAGGGAAGAGACCCAGTACTTC. Its translation: CASSQDRVRTSGREETQYF.

The chain employs TRBV19 and TRBJ1-1; tentatively, D is TRBD1 (5 bases). Trimming removed 3 bases at V and 0 bases at J, with 17 bases between. This CDR3 has 17 residues. Germline V gene lookup returns CDR1 LNHDA and CDR2 SQIVND (reference sequence). CDR3 amino acids: CASSIGITGYMNTEAFF. CDR3 nucleotides: TGTGCCAGTAGTATCGGGATCACAGGCTACATGAACACTGAAGCTTTCTTT.

In its sample, this clone was seen a few times. The chain employs TRBV5-1 and TRBJ1-2; 10 bases are a match to TRBD1. The CDR3 is made up of 15 amino acids. With V trimmed by 0 bases and J by 5 bases, 4 bases remained unmatched. CDR1 is SGHRS, CDR2 YFSETQ, per germline. The DNA for the CDR3 is TGCGCCAGCAGCTTGGAGGGGACAGGGGCATATGGCTACACCTTC. It translates to CASSLEGTGAYGYTF.

The rearrangement links TRBV7-9 to TRBJ1-2, with D perhaps matching TRBD1 (5 bases). V shed 2 bases and J shed 7 bases, with 8 bases lying between them. CDR1 and CDR2 (germline): SEHNR, FQNEAQ (reference sequence). This CDR3 contains 12 residues. In nucleotides, the CDR3 is TGTGCCAGCAGCTTAACAGGAAGTGGCTACACCTTC. Translating it yields CASSLTGSGYTF.

The rearrangement joins TRBV6-5 to TRBJ2-7, with 7 bases aligning to TRBD1. The CDR3 has 14 amino acids. Trimming removed 2 bases from V and 4 bases from J; junction bases left unmatched: 5. Germline V CDR1 and CDR2: MNHEY, SVGAGI. CDR3 loop: CASSYGDREYEQYF. CDR3 sequence (DNA): TGTGCCAGCAGTTACGGTGACAGGGAGTACGAGCAGTACTTC.

The genes are TRBV4-1 and TRBJ1-4; TRBD1 aligns across 7 bases. This CDR3 is 18 amino acids long. J was trimmed by 2 bases and V by 3 bases; bases with no gene match: 12. Germline V lookup: CDR1 MGHRA, CDR2 YSYEKL. In nucleotides, the CDR3 is TGCGCCAGCAGCCAGACAGGGTCTAAAGCATTTACTAATGAAAAACTGTTTTTT. Protein product: CASSQTGSKAFTNEKLFF.